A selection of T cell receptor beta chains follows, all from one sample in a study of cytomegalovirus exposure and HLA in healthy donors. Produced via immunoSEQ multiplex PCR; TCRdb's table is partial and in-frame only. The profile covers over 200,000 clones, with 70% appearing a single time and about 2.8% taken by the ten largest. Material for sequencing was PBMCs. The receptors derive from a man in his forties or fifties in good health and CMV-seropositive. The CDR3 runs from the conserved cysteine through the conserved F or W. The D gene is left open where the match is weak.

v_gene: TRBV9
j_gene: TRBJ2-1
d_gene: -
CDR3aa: CASSDRVGEQFF

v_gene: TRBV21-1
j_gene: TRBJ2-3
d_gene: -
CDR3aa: CASSNSIGLAGGPGTDTQYF

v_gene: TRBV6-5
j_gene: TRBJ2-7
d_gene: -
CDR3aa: CASSYSRGSPYEQYF

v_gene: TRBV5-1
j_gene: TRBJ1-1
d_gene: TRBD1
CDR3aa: CASSFRQGLTNTEAFF

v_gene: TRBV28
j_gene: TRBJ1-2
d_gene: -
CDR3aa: CASSSGSSGYTF

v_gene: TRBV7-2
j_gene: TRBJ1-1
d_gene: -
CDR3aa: CASSLYWTVEAFF

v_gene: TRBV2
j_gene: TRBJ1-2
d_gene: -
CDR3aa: CASSRVQGTNYGYTF

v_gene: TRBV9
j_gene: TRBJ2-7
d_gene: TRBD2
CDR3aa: CASSAASGGTYEQYF

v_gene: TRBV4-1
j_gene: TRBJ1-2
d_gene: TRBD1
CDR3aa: CASSQELTGGHNYGYTF

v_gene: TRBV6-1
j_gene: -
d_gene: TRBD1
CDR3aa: CASSRQGYYEQYF

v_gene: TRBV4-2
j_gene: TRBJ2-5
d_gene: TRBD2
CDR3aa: CASSTPSGGAGETQYF

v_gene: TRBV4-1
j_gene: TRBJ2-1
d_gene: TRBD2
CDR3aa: CASSQESGTTRRSYNEQFF

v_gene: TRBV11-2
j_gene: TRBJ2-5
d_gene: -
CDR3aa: CASSLGRANQETQYF

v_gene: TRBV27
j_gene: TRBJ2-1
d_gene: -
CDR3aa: CASRPTRDNEQFF

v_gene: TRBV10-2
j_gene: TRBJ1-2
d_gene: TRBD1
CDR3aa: CASSAQGKGYTF

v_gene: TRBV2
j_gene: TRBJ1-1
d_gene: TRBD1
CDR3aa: CASGGQGAPGTEAFF

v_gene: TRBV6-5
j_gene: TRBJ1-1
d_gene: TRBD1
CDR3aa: CATHVHRGGRAEAFF

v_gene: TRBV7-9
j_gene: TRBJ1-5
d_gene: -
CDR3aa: CASSHSGSNQPQHF

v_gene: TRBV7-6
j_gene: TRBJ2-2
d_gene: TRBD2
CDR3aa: CASSLASGGTGELFF

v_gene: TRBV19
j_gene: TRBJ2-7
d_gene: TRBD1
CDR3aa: CASSIWTGGTYEQYF

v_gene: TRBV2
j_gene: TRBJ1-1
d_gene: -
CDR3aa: CASRGQGGITEAFF

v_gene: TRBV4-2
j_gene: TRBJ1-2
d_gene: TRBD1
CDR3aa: CASSQDWADRGQGGYTF

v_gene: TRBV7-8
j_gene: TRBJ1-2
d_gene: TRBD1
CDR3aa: CASSSRGTYGYTF

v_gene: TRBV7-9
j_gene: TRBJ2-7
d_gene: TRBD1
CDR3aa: CSSSSPYMGDRARQYF

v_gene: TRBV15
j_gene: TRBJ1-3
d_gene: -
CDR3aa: CATSRGENRNTIYF